The rows below give T cell receptor beta chains drawn from one sample of a study of blood T cell repertoires in COVID-19. Using immunoSEQ multiplex PCR, the repertoire was profiled, and TCRdb retains in-frame clones only, with some absent. Of roughly 250,000 clones listed, about 90% are singletons. Material for sequencing was peripheral blood. Receptor source: a woman aged 25 to 45 with COVID-19, enrolled during active disease. Each CDR3 is given with its conserved first and last residue. Each record gives: V gene, J gene, D gene, clone size, CDR3 DNA, CDR3 protein. D genes are given only for firm matches. Only some rows state a clone size, as once, few, many or a class for expanded clones.

>TRBV10-1|TRBJ1-1|TRBD1|-
TGCGCCACCCGGGACAGCCTTAACACTGAAGCTTTCTTT
CATRDSLNTEAFF
>TRBV19|TRBJ1-2|TRBD1|-
TGTGCCAGTAGTATCGGCACCGGGACAGCGGAGGGCTACACCTTC
CASSIGTGTAEGYTF
>TRBV12-3/TRBV12-4|TRBJ2-1|-|-
TGTGCCAGCAGTTTCCGGGGGAACCATGAGCAGTTCTTC
CASSFRGNHEQFF
>TRBV2|TRBJ2-2|-|-
TGTGCCAGCAAGTGGACAGTCAACACCGGGGAGCTGTTTTTT
CASKWTVNTGELFF
>TRBV3-1/TRBV3-2|TRBJ2-7|-|-
TGTGCCAGCAGCCTAGCCCACTCCTACGAGCAGTACTTC
CASSLAHSYEQYF
>TRBV3-1/TRBV3-2|TRBJ1-4|TRBD1|-
TGTGCCAGCAGCTACAGGGGCGTGGAAAAACTGTTTTTT
CASSYRGVEKLFF
>TRBV4-2|TRBJ2-2|TRBD2|-
TGTGCCAGCAGCCAAGAGTCCGGCGGGGGGAACACCGGGGAGCTGTTTTTT
CASSQESGGGNTGELFF
>TRBV3-1/TRBV3-2|TRBJ1-6|-|-
TGTGCCAGCAGCCAAGGGCGGGCCCGCTCACCCCTCCACTTT
CASSQGRARSPLHF
>TRBV19|TRBJ2-2|-|-
TGTGCCAGTAGTACTCCCCAGGGTAAGCTTCCCACCGGGGAGCTGTTTTTT
CASSTPQGKLPTGELFF
>TRBV15|TRBJ2-7|TRBD2|few
TGTGCCACCAGCACGCTTGAGCGGGGTTACTACGAGCAGTACTTC
CATSTLERGYYEQYF
>TRBV19|TRBJ2-7|-|-
TGTGCCAGTAGCCCATGGGGCCCTAGCTCCTACGAGCAGTACTTC
CASSPWGPSSYEQYF
>TRBV30|TRBJ1-3|TRBD1|few
TGTGCCTGGGACGGCGGGACAGGGCGAAACACCATATATTTT
CAWDGGTGRNTIYF
>TRBV4-1|TRBJ2-1|TRBD2|-
TGCGCCAGCAGCGGAGTAGGTCTAGCGGATAACAATGAGCAGTTCTTC
CASSGVGLADNNEQFF
>TRBV5-6|TRBJ2-7|-|once
TGTGCCAGCAGCTTTGCGTACGAGCAGTACTTC
CASSFAYEQYF
>TRBV2|TRBJ2-3|TRBD1|-
TGTGCCAGGGGACAGGTCACAGATACGCAGTATTTT
CARGQVTDTQYF
>TRBV19|TRBJ2-6|-|few
TGTGCCAGTAGGATTTTTGGAGGTACCTCTGGGGCCAACGTCCTGACTTTC
CASRIFGGTSGANVLTF
>TRBV6-5|TRBJ1-3|-|-
TGTGCCAGCAGTTACAGGGGGATGGGAAGCGGACACACCATATATTTT
CASSYRGMGSGHTIYF
>TRBV28|TRBJ1-4|-|-
TGTGCCAGCAGTAAAACAGATTCGATGGAAAAACTGTTTTTT
CASSKTDSMEKLFF
>TRBV3-1/TRBV3-2|TRBJ1-5|TRBD1|-
TGTGCCAGCAGCCAGTCTGACAGGGACTATCAGCCCCAGCATTTT
CASSQSDRDYQPQHF
>TRBV5-1|TRBJ1-3|TRBD1|-
TGCGCCAGCAGCCCGGACAGGGGGCCTGGAAACACCATATATTTT
CASSPDRGPGNTIYF
>TRBV3-1/TRBV3-2|TRBJ2-4|TRBD1|-
TGTGCCAGCAGCCAAGATATCATTGAAGACAGGGGGCAGAACATTCAGTACTTC
CASSQDIIEDRGQNIQYF
>TRBV19|TRBJ1-2|-|-
TGTGCCAGTAGTACACAGGCGTCTAACTATGGCTACACCTTC
CASSTQASNYGYTF
>TRBV5-1|TRBJ2-1|-|once
TGCGCCAGCAGCTTGACCACAGACTACAATGAGCAGTTCTTC
CASSLTTDYNEQFF
>TRBV5-6|TRBJ1-2|-|few
TGTGCCAGCAGCTTGGGACAGGCAATATATGGCTACACCTTC
CASSLGQAIYGYTF
>TRBV14|TRBJ1-2|-|-
TGTGCCAGCAGCCGGACCCGAGGGTATGGCTACACCTTC
CASSRTRGYGYTF
>TRBV27|TRBJ2-2|-|few
TGTGCCAGCAGTCCGATAGGGGCCGGGGAGCTGTTTTTT
CASSPIGAGELFF
>TRBV5-5|TRBJ2-1|TRBD2|-
TGTGCCAGCAGCTCCGGGACTACGTACAATGAGCAGTTCTTC
CASSSGTTYNEQFF
>TRBV3-1/TRBV3-2|TRBJ1-1|-|-
TGTGCCAGCAGCCAAGCCATCCACACTGAAGCTTTCTTT
CASSQAIHTEAFF
>TRBV30|TRBJ1-1|-|-
TGTGCCTGGAGTGTACTAAGAGGATTGGCTGAAGCTTTCTTT
CAWSVLRGLAEAFF
>TRBV4-1|TRBJ2-7|TRBD1|-
TGCGCCAGCAGCCCCCAGGGGGCGGGTGACTACGAGCAGTACTTC
CASSPQGAGDYEQYF
>TRBV24-1|TRBJ2-7|-|-
TGTGCCACCAGTGATTTTGGGGCCCACGAGCAGTACTTC
CATSDFGAHEQYF
>TRBV6-5|TRBJ1-2|-|-
TGTGCCAGCAGTTACGAAGGAGCGGGCTACACCTTC
CASSYEGAGYTF
>TRBV15|TRBJ2-5|-|-
TGTGCCACCAGCCTAGTGTCCCAAGAGACCCAGTACTTC
CATSLVSQETQYF
>TRBV13|TRBJ2-7|TRBD1|-
TGTGCCAGCAGCTTGGACAGGGGTTACGAGCAGTACTTC
CASSLDRGYEQYF
>TRBV7-2|TRBJ2-7|TRBD1|-
TGTGCCAGCAGCCTAGAGGGTGGGACAGGGTACGAGCAGTACTTC
CASSLEGGTGYEQYF
>TRBV5-1|TRBJ2-7|-|-
TGCGCCAGTCAATTGGGGCGGGGGCCAACCTACGAGCAGTACTTC
CASQLGRGPTYEQYF
>TRBV5-1|TRBJ2-3|-|-
TGCGCCAGCAGCTCGTCCCGGGACTCGAGGGGGCGCACAGATACGCAGTATTTT
CASSSSRDSRGRTDTQYF
>TRBV5-1|TRBJ2-3|-|-
TGCGCCAGCAGCTCTACGTCCCACACAGATACGCAGTATTTT
CASSSTSHTDTQYF
>TRBV5-1|TRBJ1-1|TRBD1|-
TGCGCCAGCAGCTTAGGGGACAGGGCGAACACTGAAGCTTTCTTT
CASSLGDRANTEAFF
>TRBV1|TRBJ2-7|-|-
TGCACCAGCAGCCAAGATCATGTAGGACGAACCCAGAGGGAACGCGCCGAGCAGTACTTC
CTSSQDHVGRTQRERAEQYF
>TRBV7-9|TRBJ2-5|-|many
TGTGCCAGCAGCTTCGGGGGAGAGACCCAGTACTTC
CASSFGGETQYF
>TRBV7-9|TRBJ2-1|TRBD2|-
TGTGCCAGCAGCTCAACGTGGACTAGCGGATCCTACAATGAGCAGTTCTTC
CASSSTWTSGSYNEQFF
>TRBV28|TRBJ2-7|TRBD1|-
TGTGCCAGCAGTTTTGGGGGACAGGGGTACGAGCAGTACTTC
CASSFGGQGYEQYF
>TRBV11-2|TRBJ2-1|TRBD1|-
TGTGCCAGCAGCTTGCCCGGGACAGGGACGGATGAGCAGTTCTTC
CASSLPGTGTDEQFF
>TRBV5-4|TRBJ1-2|TRBD1|-
TGTGCCAGCAGCTGGGGGACAGGGTACAGCTATGGCTACACCTTC
CASSWGTGYSYGYTF
>TRBV13|TRBJ1-4|TRBD1|-
TGTGCCAGCAGCTTTCGGGACAGGGGGCCGCGTGAAAAACTGTTTTTT
CASSFRDRGPREKLFF
>TRBV6-4|TRBJ1-2|-|few
TGTGCCAGCAGTGACTGGCACGGGGGGCTCGGCTACACCTTC
CASSDWHGGLGYTF
>TRBV19|TRBJ1-1|-|-
TGTGCCAGTAGTATGGGAGGGAACACTGAAGCTTTCTTT
CASSMGGNTEAFF
>TRBV10-1|TRBJ2-7|-|-
TGCGCCAGCGAGGACAGGGAGGGAACCTACGAGCAGTACTTC
CASEDREGTYEQYF
>TRBV11-2|TRBJ2-7|-|once
TGTGCCAGCAGCTTAGACACTGACGAGCAGTACTTC
CASSLDTDEQYF
>TRBV10-2|TRBJ1-6|TRBD1|-
TGCGCCAGCAGCGGTCCCGGGACAGATAATTCACCCCTCCACTTT
CASSGPGTDNSPLHF
>TRBV7-9|TRBJ1-1|-|-
TGTGCCAGCAACATCCCTAGTCAGGAAGCTTTCTTT
CASNIPSQEAFF
>TRBV12-3/TRBV12-4|TRBJ1-1|-|-
TGTGCCAGCAGGTCACAGGGAACTGAAGCTTTCTTT
CASRSQGTEAFF
>TRBV5-8|TRBJ1-3|-|-
TGTGCCAGCAGCCGTCCGCAGGGGAGGGACACCATATATTTT
CASSRPQGRDTIYF